This T cell receptor beta chain was obtained from a study of technical replicates of blood from four donors (dated by TCRdb to about 2017). Libraries were constructed by the immunoSEQ multiplex PCR assay. TCRdb re-hosts the immuneACCESS table, in-frame sequences only. Its copies lack some clones; in the studies checked, an unresolved V gene accounts for under half of them, and the cause for the rest is not known. A total of fewer than 85,000 clones appear in this sample, 94% of them only once. The top ten hold 0.39% of the sample. Turning to this clone: Its target antigen remains unknown. The sample holds no much larger clone one base away, and base qualities are not on file.

Trimming leaves V shorter by 6 bases and J shorter by 8 bases, with the junction holding 4 bases beyond the gene matches. From a lookup of the germline V gene, CDR1 and CDR2 are MGHRA and YSYEKL. The CDR3 contains 12 residues, cysteine and phenylalanine counted. The only DNA kept is the CDR3, 36 bases in frame from the first base. The chain employs TRBV4-1 and TRBJ2-3, and TRBD2 aligns with 8 junction nucleotides. The sequenced sample was T cells isolated from PBMCs. The sequence was collected from a human donor in good health. The bases read TGCGCCAGCAGTCCCACTAGCGGTACGCAGTATTTT. Translated, it reads CASSPTSGTQYF.